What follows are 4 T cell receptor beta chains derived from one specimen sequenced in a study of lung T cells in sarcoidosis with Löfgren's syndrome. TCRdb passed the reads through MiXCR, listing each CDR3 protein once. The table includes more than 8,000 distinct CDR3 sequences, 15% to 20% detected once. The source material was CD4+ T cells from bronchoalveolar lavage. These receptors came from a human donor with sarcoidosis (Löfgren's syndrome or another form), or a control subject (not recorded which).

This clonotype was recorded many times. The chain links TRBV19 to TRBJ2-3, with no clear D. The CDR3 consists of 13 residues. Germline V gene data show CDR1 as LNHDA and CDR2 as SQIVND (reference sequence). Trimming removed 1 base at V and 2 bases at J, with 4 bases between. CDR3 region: CASSIVDTDTQYF. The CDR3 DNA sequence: TGTGCCAGTAGTATAGTAGACACAGATACGCAGTATTTT.

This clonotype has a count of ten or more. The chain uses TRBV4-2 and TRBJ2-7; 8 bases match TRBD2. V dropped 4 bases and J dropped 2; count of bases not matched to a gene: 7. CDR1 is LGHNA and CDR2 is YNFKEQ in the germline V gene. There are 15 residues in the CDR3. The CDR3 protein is CASSLQREPAYEQYF. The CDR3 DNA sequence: TGTGCCAGCAGCCTTCAGCGGGAGCCCGCCTACGAGCAGTACTTC.

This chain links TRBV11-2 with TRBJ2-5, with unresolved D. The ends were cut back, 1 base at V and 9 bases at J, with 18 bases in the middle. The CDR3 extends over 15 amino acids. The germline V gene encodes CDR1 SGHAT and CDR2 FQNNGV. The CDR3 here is CASSLVGFRRDSQYF. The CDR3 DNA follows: TGTGCCAGCAGCTTAGTCGGGTTTCGAAGAGACTCCCAGTACTTC.

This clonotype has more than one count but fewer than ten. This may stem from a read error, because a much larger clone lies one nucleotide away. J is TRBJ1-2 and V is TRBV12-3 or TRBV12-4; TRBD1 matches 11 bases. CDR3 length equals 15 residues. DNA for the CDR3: TGTGCCAGCAGTTTAGCGGGGACAGGGGGAGGTGGCTACGCCTTC. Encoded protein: CASSLAGTGGGGYAF.